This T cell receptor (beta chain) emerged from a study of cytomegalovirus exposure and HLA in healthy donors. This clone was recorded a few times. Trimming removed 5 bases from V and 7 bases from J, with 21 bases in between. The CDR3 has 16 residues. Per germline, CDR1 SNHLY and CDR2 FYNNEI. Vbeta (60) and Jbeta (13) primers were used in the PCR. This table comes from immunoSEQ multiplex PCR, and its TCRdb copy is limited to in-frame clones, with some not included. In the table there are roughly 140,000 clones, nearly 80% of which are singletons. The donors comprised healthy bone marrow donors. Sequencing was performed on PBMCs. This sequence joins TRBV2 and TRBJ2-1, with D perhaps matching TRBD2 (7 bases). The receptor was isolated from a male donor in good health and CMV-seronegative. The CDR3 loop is CASSPLSGGAANEQFF. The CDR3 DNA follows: TGTGCCAGCAGTCCACTCTCTGGGGGGGCGGCAAATGAGCAGTTCTTC. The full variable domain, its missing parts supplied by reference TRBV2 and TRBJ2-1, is EPEVTQTPSHQVTQMGQEVILRCVPISNHLYFYWYRQILGQKVEFLVSFYNNEISEKSEIFDDQFSVERPDGSNFTLKIRSTKLEDSAMYFCASSPLSGGAANEQFFGPGTRLTVL.